This T cell receptor (beta chain) was captured in a study of identifying expanded T cells in peripheral blood (dated by TCRdb to the late 2010s). Looking at the study overall: Technical replicates were generated by sequencing separate aliquots of the same genomic DNA pool, and four replicates were compared pairwise.

The CDR3 measures 17 amino acids from cysteine to phenylalanine. The DNA shown is the 51-base CDR3, in frame from base 1. CDR1 is given as WSHSY and CDR2 as SAAADI, both from the germline V gene. The junction carries 12 bases between V and J, which are trimmed by 0 bases and 0 bases respectively. The immunoSEQ Assay, which relies on bias-controlled multiplex PCR amplification of genomic DNA, was used to profile TCRbeta CDR3 regions. As for the original processing: To quantify the absolute abundance of each unique TCRbeta CDR3 region, the sequences were collapsed and filtered. Differential abundance was tested with two models: a binomial (Fisher-equivalent) model and a beta-binomial model that adds time-dependent variance fitted from healthy donors. Clones with fewer than 5 combined templates were removed, and a clone was called differentially abundant if the clone's Benjamini-Hochberg FDR was below 0.01. The form v = (b*log(k)+a)^2 was used to model beta-binomial variance as a function of total template count across the two samples. TCRdb took this table from immuneACCESS and kept in-frame rearrangements with V and J called. Such tables lack part of the clones; where checked against another copy, unresolved V genes explain under half of the gap, and the rest is unexplained. V and J calls and clone size follow that table, whereas D and trimming were derived from the DNA. Present in this sample are about 100,000 clones, 80% to 90% of which were seen just once. In total, the top ten clones hold about 6% of the sample.

No immune events such as infections were documented for the healthy donors during the collection period. Healthy-donor blood repertoires served as a training cohort to calibrate time-dependent variance in a beta-binomial model of T-cell clone differential abundance. The training cohort comprised roughly ten healthy donors, 3 female and 7 male. An age range of roughly 29 to 70 years, with an average of about 45 years, was recorded for the donors. Whole blood was collected from each healthy donor at three time points spaced two weeks apart and obtained from a commercial supplier. For immunosequencing, genomic DNA was extracted from unsorted whole blood. Comment on this clone: The antigen it binds to is not known. No much larger clonotype is one base removed from it; base qualities were not supplied.

Broad study findings and their caveats: It was expected by the authors that biological variance in healthy repertoires might increase further over much longer intervals, such as months to years. For all healthy donors, the variance in clone template counts between approximately 2-week samples rose significantly as total template count increased. The binomial model flagged approximately 1.2 differentially abundant clones between technical replicates, compared with 15 to 17 over roughly 2 weeks and 19 to 20 over around four weeks. Both the number of clones called differentially abundant and the false-positive rate were significantly reduced by the beta-binomial model across all healthy-donor time intervals.

The receptor was isolated from a person aged 18 to 75 in good health. Input material: blood. This chain joins TRBV10-2 to TRBJ1-5; no confident D gene assignment can be made. The DNA is as follows: TGCGCCAGCAGTGAGTCGATAGGACGGGTTAGCAATCAGCCCCAGCATTTT. Its translation reads: CASSESIGRVSNQPQHF.